The T cell receptor beta chain described here comes from a study of regulatory T cells in long-lasting Graves disease. Points from the study as a whole: Persistent disease showed a preference for TRBV28, TRBJ1-2 and TRBJ2-5.

Noted time point: newly diagnosed GD, antithyroid drugs for less than 3 months. PBMC RNA was the source of the TCR library. Comment on this clonotype: Its antigen is unidentified.

The ends lost 5 bases at V and 3 bases at J; junction bases unmatched: 9. The V gene's germline CDR1 is SEHNR and CDR2 FQNEAQ (reference sequence). CDR3 length: 15 amino acids. Construction of the TCR beta libraries employed iRepertoire HTBI primers in conjunction with Arm-PCR of CDR3 regions. TCRdb processed the multiplex PCR reads anew with MiXCR; each CDR3 protein has one entry. The table records a few hundred thousand distinct CDR3 sequences, 16% of them present only once. These sequences were also reported in another study, on T cells in Graves' hyperthyroidism and ophthalmopathy.

The material sequenced was peripheral blood mononuclear cells (PBMCs), taken at new diagnosis, from a patient treated with antithyroid drugs. The genes are TRBV7-9 and TRBJ2-7, with 8 nucleotides matching TRBD2. The source is a man aged 40-49 years with Graves disease. The CDR3: CASSLKGAGDYEQYF. The CDR3 bases are TGTGCCAGCAGCCTCAAGGGAGCGGGAGACTACGAGCAGTACTTC.